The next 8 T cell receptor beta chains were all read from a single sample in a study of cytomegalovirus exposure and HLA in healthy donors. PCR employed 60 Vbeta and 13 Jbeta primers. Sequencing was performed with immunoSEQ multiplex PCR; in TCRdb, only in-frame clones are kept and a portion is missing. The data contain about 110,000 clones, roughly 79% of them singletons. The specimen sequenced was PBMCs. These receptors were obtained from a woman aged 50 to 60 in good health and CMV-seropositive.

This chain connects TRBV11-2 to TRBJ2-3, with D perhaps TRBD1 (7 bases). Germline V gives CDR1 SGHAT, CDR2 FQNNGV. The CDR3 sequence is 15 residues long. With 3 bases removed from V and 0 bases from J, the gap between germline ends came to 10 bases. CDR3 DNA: TGTGCCAGCAGCTTCAGGGGGGCTAGCACAGATACGCAGTATTTT. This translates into CASSFRGASTDTQYF.

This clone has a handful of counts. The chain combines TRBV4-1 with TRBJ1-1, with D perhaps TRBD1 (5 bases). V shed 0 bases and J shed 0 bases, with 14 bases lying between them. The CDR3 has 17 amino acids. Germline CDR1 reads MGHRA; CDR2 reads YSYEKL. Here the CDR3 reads CASSQDRGMVMNTEAFF. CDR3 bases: TGCGCCAGCAGCCAAGATCGGGGGATGGTTATGAACACTGAAGCTTTCTTT.

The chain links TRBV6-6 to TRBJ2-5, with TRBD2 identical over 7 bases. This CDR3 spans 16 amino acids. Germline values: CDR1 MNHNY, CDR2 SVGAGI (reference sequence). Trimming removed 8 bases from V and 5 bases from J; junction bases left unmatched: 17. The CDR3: CASAVYASGFSETQYF. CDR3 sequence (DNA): TGTGCCAGCGCGGTCTATGCTAGCGGATTTTCGGAGACCCAGTACTTC.

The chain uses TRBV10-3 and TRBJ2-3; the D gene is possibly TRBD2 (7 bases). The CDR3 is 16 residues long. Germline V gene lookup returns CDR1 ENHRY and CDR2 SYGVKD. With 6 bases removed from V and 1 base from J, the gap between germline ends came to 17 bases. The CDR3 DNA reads TGTGCCATCAGCGGGGGGAGGGGGGAGGGCACAGATACGCAGTATTTT. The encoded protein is CAISGGRGEGTDTQYF.

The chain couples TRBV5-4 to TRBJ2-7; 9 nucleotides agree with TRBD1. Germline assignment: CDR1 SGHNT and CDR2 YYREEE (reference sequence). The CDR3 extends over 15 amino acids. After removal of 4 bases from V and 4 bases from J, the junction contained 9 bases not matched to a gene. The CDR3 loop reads CASSRPGQGAYEQYF. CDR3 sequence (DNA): TGTGCCAGCAGCCGCCCGGGACAGGGCGCGTACGAGCAGTACTTC.

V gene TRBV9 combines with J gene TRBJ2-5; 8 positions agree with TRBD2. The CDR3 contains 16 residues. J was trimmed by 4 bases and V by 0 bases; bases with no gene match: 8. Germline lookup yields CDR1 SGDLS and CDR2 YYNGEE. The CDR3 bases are TGTGCCAGCAGCGTAGCGGGCGGGAGGAATAGAGAGACCCAGTACTTC. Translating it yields CASSVAGGRNRETQYF.

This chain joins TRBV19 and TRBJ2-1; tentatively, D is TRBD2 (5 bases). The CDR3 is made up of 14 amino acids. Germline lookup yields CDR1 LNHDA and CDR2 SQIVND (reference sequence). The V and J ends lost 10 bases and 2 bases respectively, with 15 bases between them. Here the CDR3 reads CATKSGPTYNEQFF. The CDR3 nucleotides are TGTGCCACTAAAAGCGGCCCGACCTACAATGAGCAGTTCTTC.

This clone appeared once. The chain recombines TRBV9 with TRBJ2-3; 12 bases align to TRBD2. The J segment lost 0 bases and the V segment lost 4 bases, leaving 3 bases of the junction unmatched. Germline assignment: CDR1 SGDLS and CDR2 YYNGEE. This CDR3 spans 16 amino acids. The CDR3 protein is CASSSGLAGSTDTQYF. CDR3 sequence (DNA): TGTGCCAGCAGCTCTGGACTAGCGGGGAGCACAGATACGCAGTATTTT.